The clone carrying this T cell receptor (beta chain) was found many times. Then a second PCR, running roughly 7 to 11 cycles, was carried out with a sample-barcoded 5' primer and a J-beta primer mix. MiXCR was run by TCRdb on the 5' RACE reads, yielding one entry per CDR3 protein. The repertoire includes 1.5 million or so distinct CDR3 sequences, about 40% of them detected once, and 7% to 9.5% sits in the top ten. The data were taken from a study of blood T cells in healthy people across ages. The source is a woman between 18 and 29 years old in good health. What was sequenced was blood.

The CDR3 DNA follows: TGTGCCAGCAGTCCTCGACAGGTCAGGCCAGATACGCAGTATTTT. Protein product: CASSPRQVRPDTQYF. The chain combines TRBV12-3 or TRBV12-4 with TRBJ2-3; perhaps TRBD1 as D (6 bases). CDR3 length: 15 amino acids. Trimming shortened V by 5 bases and J by 4 bases, and 16 bases separated the two germline ends.